The 8 T cell receptor beta chains listed next were all sequenced from one sample in a study of a mutant IDH1 vaccine in newly diagnosed glioma. The antigens of these receptors remain unknown. Generated by immunoSEQ multiplex PCR, the TCRdb table keeps only in-frame clones and is missing some. The profile shows 60,000 or so clones, 80% to 90% of them singletons. The time point denotes: week 5, during vaccination. Alongside topical imiquimod, each dose of vaccine comprised 300 ug of mutant IDH1 20-mer peptide. The source material was PBMCs, sampled from a glioma patient whose treatment included an IDH1 peptide vaccine. The receptors come from a woman aged 35 to 49 with glioma.

The chain combines TRBV6-5 with TRBJ2-7, with 7 bases that match TRBD2. There are 14 residues in the CDR3. CDR1 is MNHEY, CDR2 SVGAGI, per germline. J gave up 2 bases and V 10 bases, and 11 bases lay outside the gene matches. CDR3 bases: TGTGCCACCCGCGGGCGGGAGCGTGCCTACGAGCAGTACTTC. It yields the protein CATRGRERAYEQYF.

V usage is TRBV9 and J usage is TRBJ2-7; possibly TRBD2 for D (6 bases). This CDR3 has 13 residues. Germline V gene sequence: CDR1 SGDLS, CDR2 YYNGEE. V was shortened by 3 bases and J by 3 bases, with 10 bases between the two germline ends. The CDR3 DNA follows: TGTGCCAGCAGCGCGAACGGGGGCTACGAGCAGTACTTC. It translates to CASSANGGYEQYF.

This clone has only one observation. This chain joins TRBV9 and TRBJ2-5; tentatively, D is TRBD1 (6 bases). The germline V gene has CDR1 SGDLS and CDR2 YYNGEE. This CDR3 is built from 13 residues. The germline V and J ends were trimmed by 3 bases and 5 bases, with 11 bases remaining between them. The chain's CDR3 is CASSGRQGETQYF. Here the CDR3 DNA reads TGTGCCAGCAGCGGCAGGCAGGGGGAGACCCAGTACTTC.

A single count supports this clone. The rearrangement joins TRBV10-3 to TRBJ1-5; 9 bases line up with TRBD1. The CDR3 loop spans 19 amino acids. Germline V gives CDR1 ENHRY, CDR2 SYGVKD. J was trimmed by 0 bases and V by 0 bases; bases with no gene match: 9. The CDR3 spells CAISESRDRVKYSNQPQHF. The CDR3 nucleotides read TGTGCCATCAGTGAGTCGAGGGACAGGGTGAAATATAGCAATCAGCCCCAGCATTTT.

The rearrangement links TRBV27 to TRBJ2-7, with 11 bases that match TRBD2. Trimming cost V 4 bases and J 5 bases; bases outside gene matches: 4. Germline V gene lookup returns CDR1 MNHEY and CDR2 SMNVEV (reference sequence). The CDR3 consists of 14 residues. CDR3 nucleotides: TGTGCCAGCAGTTCACTAGCGGGAGCGCACGAGCAGTACTTC. This codes for CASSSLAGAHEQYF.

The V and J genes are TRBV6-5 and TRBJ1-2; 7 bases align to TRBD1. CDR3 length: 14 amino acids. In germline, CDR1 is MNHEY, CDR2 SVGAGI. Germline trimming cut 5 bases from V and 7 bases from J; bases unmatched to any gene: 10. The CDR3 bases are TGTGCCAGCAGTCCGAGGGGGCTACCAGGTGGCTACACCTTC. This codes for CASSPRGLPGGYTF.

This chain links TRBV5-4 with TRBJ2-2; D gene ambiguous. The CDR3 extends over 12 amino acids. Trimming removed 0 bases at V and 7 bases at J, with 4 bases between. The germline gives CDR1 SGHNT, CDR2 YYREEE (reference sequence). Written as DNA, the CDR3 is TGTGCCAGCAGCTTGGACGTCGGGGAGCTGTTTTTT. Translated, it gives CASSLDVGELFF.

Note on this clone: The germline gene is not matched at one end of the junction; a read error may be the cause. CDR3 sequence: CASSYDRQETQYF. As DNA, the CDR3 is TGTGCTAGCAGCTACGACAGACAAGAGACCCAGTACTTC. The chain couples TRBV7-7 to TRBJ2-5; D might be TRBD1 (5 bases). The CDR3 runs to 13 residues. Looked up from germline, CDR1 is SSHAT and CDR2 is FNYEAQ (reference sequence).